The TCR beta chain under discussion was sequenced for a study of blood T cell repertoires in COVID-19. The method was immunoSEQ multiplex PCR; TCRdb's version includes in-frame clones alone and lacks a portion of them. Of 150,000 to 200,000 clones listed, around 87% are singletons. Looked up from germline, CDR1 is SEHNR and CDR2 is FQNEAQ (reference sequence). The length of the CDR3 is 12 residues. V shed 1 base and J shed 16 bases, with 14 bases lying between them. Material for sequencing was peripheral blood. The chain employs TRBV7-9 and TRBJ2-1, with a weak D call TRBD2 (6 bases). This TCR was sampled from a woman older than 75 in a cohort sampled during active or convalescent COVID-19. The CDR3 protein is CASSLVAEFSFF. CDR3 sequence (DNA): TGTGCCAGCAGCTTAGTAGCGGAGTTTTCCTTCTTC.